Below, 28 T cell receptor beta chains from the same sample are listed, as sequenced in a study of regulatory T cells in long-lasting Graves disease. Time point: newly diagnosed GD, antithyroid drugs for less than 3 months. Making the TCR library involved RNA that had been extracted from PBMCs. CDR3 regions were amplified by Arm-PCR using iRepertoire HTBI primers to build TCR beta libraries. Using its own MiXCR run on the multiplex PCR reads, TCRdb lists one record per CDR3 protein. Among 350,000 to 500,000 distinct CDR3 sequences, roughly 15% were seen once, and the ten largest hold roughly 15%. The same specimen was also included in a second study, on T cells in Graves' hyperthyroidism and ophthalmopathy.

The sequencing used peripheral blood mononuclear cells (PBMCs), collected at new diagnosis, from a patient treated with antithyroid drugs. These receptors all come from a woman between 45 and 60 years old with Graves disease.

This clonotype has ten or more counts. This chain links TRBV28 with TRBJ2-7, with D tentatively TRBD2 (6 bases). The CDR3 has 13 amino acids. The germline V gene encodes CDR1 MDHEN and CDR2 SYDVKM. The ends were cut back, 6 bases at V and 7 bases at J, with 16 bases in the middle. This chain's CDR3 is CASRSGLFGEQYF. As DNA, the CDR3 is TGTGCCAGCAGATCAGGACTATTCGGGGAGCAGTACTTC.

This clonotype has at least ten counts. The genes are TRBV28 and TRBJ2-7; 9 bases match TRBD1. V lost 6 bases, J lost 4 bases, and 13 bases stayed unmatched. This CDR3 is 16 amino acids long. Germline-derived CDR1 and CDR2 are MDHEN and SYDVKM. In DNA form, the CDR3 reads TGTGCCAGCAGGCACCATCCGGGACAGGGTGTTTACGAGCAGTACTTC. Translated, it gives CASRHHPGQGVYEQYF.

The chain employs TRBV25-1 and TRBJ2-1, with D hard to call. Per germline, CDR1 MGHDK and CDR2 SYGVNS. The V and J ends lost 5 bases and 5 bases respectively, with 16 bases between them. The CDR3 is 15 residues long. CDR3 DNA: TGTGCCAGCAGTTCAACTGGGCGACATGACAATGAGCAGTTCTTC. Protein product: CASSSTGRHDNEQFF.

This clonotype was recorded many times. The genes are TRBV5-1 and TRBJ2-1; D not certain. This CDR3 spans 16 amino acids. Germline CDR1 is SGHRS and CDR2 is YFSETQ. The V end lost 3 bases, the J end lost 0 bases, and 13 bases lay between the germline ends. The CDR3 bases are TGCGCCAGCAGCTCTACACGGTACAGCTCCTACAATGAGCAGTTCTTC. This sequence encodes CASSSTRYSSYNEQFF.

This rearrangement joins TRBV27 to TRBJ2-1; D gene uncertain. Germline values: CDR1 MNHEY, CDR2 SMNVEV (reference sequence). V was clipped by 4 bases and J by 6 bases, with 13 bases between them. CDR3 length: 14 amino acids. For the CDR3, the DNA is TGTGCCAGCAGTTCAACCCGGATTCTCAATGAGCAGTTCTTC. Protein product: CASSSTRILNEQFF.

V usage is TRBV5-1 and J usage is TRBJ2-2; 8 bases align to TRBD1. The CDR3 runs to 16 residues. From germline, CDR1 is SGHRS and CDR2 YFSETQ. V gave up 0 bases and J gave up 4 bases; unmatched junction bases: 5. The CDR3 loop reads CASSLGKGQGTGELFF. CDR3 bases: TGCGCCAGCAGCTTGGGGAAAGGACAGGGCACCGGGGAGCTGTTTTTT.

Points on this clonotype: It may be a read error: a sequence one base away is much more abundant. The chain employs TRBV2 and TRBJ2-5; TRBD2 matches 10 bases. The CDR3 has 16 residues. Looked up from germline, CDR1 is SNHLY and CDR2 is FYNNEI. The CDR3: CVSSDRLAGVGKTQYF. The CDR3 DNA follows: TGTGTCAGCAGTGATCGCCTAGCGGGAGTTGGAAAGACCCAGTACTTC.

This clonotype has a count of ten or more. The genes are TRBV28 and TRBJ2-7; TRBD2 aligns across 7 bases. The trim removed 7 bases at V and 5 bases at J, leaving 17 bases unmatched. CDR3 size: 16 residues. Germline values: CDR1 MDHEN, CDR2 SYDVKM. The CDR3 loop reads CASISAGEEYRNEQYF. The CDR3 DNA reads as TGTGCCAGCATCTCCGCGGGGGAGGAGTACCGTAACGAGCAGTACTTC. The whole variable domain, filled in from reference TRBV28 and TRBJ2-7, reads DVKVTQSSRYLVKRTGEKVFLECVQDMDHENMFWYRQDPGLGLRLIYFSYDVKMKEKGDIPEGYSVSREKKERFSLILESASTNQTSMYLCASISAGEEYRNEQYFGPGTRLTVT.

This clonotype was found many times. The chain combines TRBV12-3 or TRBV12-4 with TRBJ2-2, with TRBD2 as a possible D gene (6 bases). This CDR3 spans 12 amino acids. Trimming pared 6 bases from V and 7 bases from J, leaving 9 bases between. The CDR3 sequence is CASSPGVGELFF. The DNA for the CDR3 is TGTGCCAGCAGCCCGGGGGTCGGGGAGCTGTTTTTT.

This clonotype showed up just a few times. The chain links TRBV27 to TRBJ2-7; 8 bases are a match to TRBD1. The V segment lost 4 bases and the J segment 4 bases; nucleotides outside the gene matches: 6. The germline gives CDR1 MNHEY, CDR2 SMNVEV (reference sequence). The CDR3 contains 14 residues. CDR3 nucleotide sequence: TGTGCCAGCAGTTATGACAGGGGAAGGTACGAGCAGTACTTC. It translates to CASSYDRGRYEQYF.

In this sample, this clonotype turned up many times. V and J are TRBV5-1 and TRBJ2-3; D possibly uses TRBD1 or TRBD2 (5 bases each). Germline CDR1 and CDR2: SGHRS and YFSETQ. V lost 2 bases and J 4 bases, leaving 11 bases between the germline ends. The CDR3 is made up of 14 amino acids. The CDR3 sequence is CASSFTRDADTQYF. CDR3 bases: TGCGCCAGCAGCTTTACCAGGGACGCAGATACGCAGTATTTT.

This chain connects TRBV6-2 or TRBV6-3 to TRBJ1-3, with TRBD1 matching over 9 bases. Germline V gene data show CDR1 as MNHEY and CDR2 as SVGEGT. CDR3 length: 18 amino acids. Losses at the gene ends were 5 bases for V and 0 bases for J; bases not matched to a gene: 11. CDR3 nucleotides: TGTGCCAGCAGTGAACGTTATGGGACAGGGCTCTCTGGAAACACCATATATTTT. Its translation: CASSERYGTGLSGNTIYF.

The chain couples TRBV6-1 to TRBJ2-1; D call uncertain. CDR1 and CDR2 from the germline V gene are MNHNS and SASEGT. The CDR3 length is 11 residues. V gave up 6 bases and J gave up 6 bases, with 6 bases separating them. CDR3 residues: CASSSTNEQFF. The CDR3 DNA is TGTGCCAGCAGCTCCACCAATGAGCAGTTCTTC.

This clonotype has a count of ten or more. This rearrangement joins TRBV12-3 or TRBV12-4 to TRBJ2-5; 8 bases align to TRBD2. Trimming took 5 bases from V and 7 from J; bases not matched to a gene: 9. The length of the CDR3 is 14 residues. The CDR3, as DNA: TGTGCCAGCAGTCCCCGGGGGGGAATGGGGACCCAGTACTTC. Its translation: CASSPRGGMGTQYF.

The sample holds a few counts of this clonotype. V is TRBV7-9 and J is TRBJ2-7; 10 nucleotides agree with TRBD2. Germline V gene data show CDR1 as SEHNR and CDR2 as FQNEAQ (reference sequence). The CDR3 sequence is 14 residues long. Losses at the gene ends were 9 bases for V and 5 bases for J; bases not matched to a gene: 10. The CDR3 loop is CASVPSGSLDEQYF. The CDR3 DNA is TGTGCCAGTGTCCCTAGCGGGAGTCTCGACGAGCAGTACTTC.

This clonotype has just one count. A clone one base away is much larger, so this may be a read error. The gene calls are TRBV29-1 and TRBJ1-1, with D possibly TRBD1 on 6 matching bases. The CDR3 has 12 amino acids. V was cut by 7 bases and J by 6 bases, with 15 bases left in between. Germline V CDR1 and CDR2: SQVTM, ANQGSEA. This CDR3 is CSAPGHGPEAFF. The CDR3 DNA sequence: TGCAGCGCTCCGGGACATGGGCCTGAAGCTTTCTTT.

CDR3 sequence (DNA): TGCGCCAGCAGTGAGTCAGGGGTCATAATAGGGGCTGGGGCCAACGTCCTGACTTTC. This codes for CASSESGVIIGAGANVLTF. The V and J genes are TRBV10-2 and TRBJ2-6; perhaps TRBD1 as D (5 bases). The CDR3 covers 19 residues. CDR1 and CDR2 (germline): WSHSY, SAAADI. V lost 0 bases, J lost 2 bases, and 17 bases lay in between.

The table lists this clonotype with many counts. V gene TRBV6-1 combines with J gene TRBJ1-2, with D perhaps TRBD1 (6 bases). The CDR3 extends over 14 amino acids. Between the trimmed V and J ends, which lost 4 bases and 7 bases, there was a span of 16 bases. The germline V gene encodes CDR1 MNHNS and CDR2 SASEGT. CDR3 loop: CASSASTGTGGYTF. The CDR3 coding sequence is TGTGCCAGCAGTGCCTCCACAGGGACTGGTGGCTACACCTTC.

This clonotype was counted between two and nine times. In DNA, the CDR3 is TGCGCCAGCAGCTATACCGGACAGACGGCGAACGAGCAGTACTTC. Its protein product is CASSYTGQTANEQYF. This rearrangement joins TRBV5-1 to TRBJ2-7; D is possibly TRBD1 (6 bases). Germline V gene lookup returns CDR1 SGHRS and CDR2 YFSETQ. V gave up 3 bases and J gave up 5 bases, with 18 bases separating them. The CDR3 is made up of 15 amino acids.

The V gene is TRBV2, the J gene TRBJ2-7, with 9 nucleotides matching TRBD1. CDR1 is SNHLY, CDR2 FYNNEI, per germline. Losses at the gene ends were 4 bases for V and 2 bases for J; bases not matched to a gene: 6. This CDR3 contains 15 residues. The CDR3 DNA sequence: TGTGCCAGCAGTGGTGACAGGGGGGTGACCTACGAGCAGTACTTC. Its protein product is CASSGDRGVTYEQYF.

The V call is TRBV7-2, the J call TRBJ2-1; TRBD2 aligns across 15 bases. The CDR3 totals 17 residues. The germline V gene encodes CDR1 SGHTA and CDR2 FQGNSA. V lost 4 bases, J lost 7 bases, and 8 bases stayed unmatched. CDR3 region: CASSWTGTSGRPNEQFF. The CDR3 DNA reads TGTGCCAGCAGCTGGACCGGGACTAGCGGGAGGCCGAATGAGCAGTTCTTC.

This clonotype was found many times. V gene TRBV11-2 combines with J gene TRBJ2-7; 11 positions agree with TRBD2. CDR3 length: 14 amino acids. Germline V gene sequence: CDR1 SGHAT, CDR2 FQNNGV. The junction had 4 bases not matched to a gene; V was cut back by 6 bases and J by 3 bases. CDR3 sequence: CASRGLAEGYEQYF. DNA for the CDR3: TGTGCCAGCAGGGGACTAGCGGAAGGCTACGAGCAGTACTTC.

The chain carries TRBV13 and TRBJ1-1, with 8 bases fitting TRBD1. Germline-derived CDR1 and CDR2 are PRHDT and FYEKMQ (reference sequence). This CDR3 region has 15 residues. The V and J ends lost 3 bases and 1 base, in that order; junction bases with no gene match: 4. DNA for the CDR3: TGTGCCAGCAGCTTCTCCAGGGGGCCGAACACTGAAGCTTTCTTT. Translated: CASSFSRGPNTEAFF.

The gene calls are TRBV9 and TRBJ1-2; the D gene is possibly TRBD1 (5 bases). V was pared by 0 bases and J by 4 bases, with 13 bases between. The CDR3 has 15 residues. CDR1 is SGDLS, CDR2 YYNGEE, per germline. The CDR3 DNA reads as TGTGCCAGCAGCGTAGATGGGGGATCTGTCTATGGCTACACCTTC. Translation gives CASSVDGGSVYGYTF.

This clonotype has a count of ten or more. The chain carries TRBV7-8 and TRBJ2-3; D possibly uses TRBD1 or TRBD2 (6 bases each). CDR3 length equals 17 residues. The germline CDR1 and CDR2 sequences are SGHVS and FQNEAQ. V dropped 1 base and J dropped 6 bases, with 20 bases sitting between them. CDR3 DNA: TGTGCCAGCAGCTTAGAGGGGGGTAGTTTATATGCTGATACGCAGTATTTT. It is translated as CASSLEGGSLYADTQYF.

This clonotype was observed at least ten times. V and J are TRBV28 and TRBJ1-5; TRBD1 aligns across 8 bases. After removal of 6 bases from V and 11 bases from J, the junction contained 15 bases not matched to a gene. This CDR3 spans 15 amino acids. Germline-derived CDR1 and CDR2 are MDHEN and SYDVKM. The CDR3 region has the DNA TGTGCCAGCAGCCTACCCGGGACAGGTCTTTGGTCCCAGCATTTT. Translated: CASSLPGTGLWSQHF.

The table lists this clonotype with a few counts. The rearrangement joins TRBV30 to TRBJ2-5; TRBD2 might be the D (6 bases). This CDR3 has 14 amino acids. Trimming cost V 0 bases and J 9 bases, with 17 bases left between them. The germline gives CDR1 GTSNPN, CDR2 SVGIG (reference sequence). In DNA form, the CDR3 reads TGTGCCTGGAGTGTTGGTGCGGAGGGAGGAGCCCAGTACTTC. The encoded protein is CAWSVGAEGGAQYF.

V is TRBV19 and J is TRBJ1-3; possible D gene TRBD1, 5 bases. Germline assignment: CDR1 LNHDA and CDR2 SQIVND (reference sequence). The CDR3 covers 14 residues. Trimming took 9 bases from V and 4 from J, leaving 16 bases between them. CDR3 nucleotide sequence: TGTGCCAGCGCCTGGGGGGAAGGAGGAAACACCATATATTTT. This sequence encodes CASAWGEGGNTIYF.